These 10 T cell receptor beta chains share one sample of origin, sequenced in a study of blood T cell repertoires in COVID-19. Sequenced by immunoSEQ multiplex PCR; TCRdb stores in-frame clones only, minus some. The sample has roughly 100,000 clones, about 79% seen once; the top ten hold 6% to 6.5%. The specimen was peripheral blood. These receptors all come from a man older than 75 with COVID-19, enrolled during active disease.

This sequence joins TRBV15 and TRBJ2-6; D call uncertain. Germline CDR1 is LNHNV and CDR2 is YYDKDF (reference sequence). Trimming removed 0 bases at V and 1 base at J, with 7 bases between. This CDR3 is 16 amino acids long. CDR3 region: CATSREQVSGANVLTF. CDR3 DNA: TGTGCCACCAGCAGAGAGCAGGTATCTGGGGCCAACGTCCTGACTTTC.

The chain employs TRBV6-6 and TRBJ1-5; D is perhaps TRBD1 (5 bases). This CDR3 spans 14 amino acids. Between the trimmed V and J ends, which lost 6 bases and 1 base, there was a span of 10 bases. The germline CDR1 and CDR2 sequences are MNHNY and SVGAGI (reference sequence). The CDR3 here is CASRRGGSNQPQHF. The CDR3 region has the DNA TGTGCCAGCAGACGGGGGGGAAGCAATCAGCCCCAGCATTTT.

This sequence joins TRBV9 and TRBJ2-1; 12 bases are shared with TRBD2. Germline CDR1 reads SGDLS; CDR2 reads YYNGEE. This CDR3 has 13 residues. The V and J ends lost 0 bases and 12 bases, in that order; junction bases with no gene match: 1. The chain's CDR3 is CASSVEGLAGQFF. CDR3 coding DNA: TGTGCCAGCAGCGTAGAGGGACTAGCGGGGCAGTTCTTC.

The J gene is TRBJ2-5, the V gene TRBV7-6; 9 nucleotides match TRBD1. CDR1 and CDR2 (germline): SGHVS, FNYEAQ. The CDR3 extends over 15 amino acids. With V trimmed by 5 bases and J by 5 bases, 9 bases remained unmatched. CDR3 in DNA: TGTGCCAGCAGCCCATTCGGGACAGGGTTTGAGACCCAGTACTTC. Its translation: CASSPFGTGFETQYF.

This clone was seen once. V gene TRBV7-2 combines with J gene TRBJ2-7; 8 bases agree with TRBD1. The germline V gene encodes CDR1 SGHTA and CDR2 FQGNSA. After removal of 5 bases from V and 2 bases from J, the junction contained 11 bases not matched to a gene. CDR3 length equals 16 residues. This CDR3 reads CASSASWLDRAYEQYF. The CDR3 nucleotides are TGTGCCAGCAGCGCCAGCTGGTTGGACAGGGCCTACGAGCAGTACTTC.

J is TRBJ2-1 and V is TRBV4-2; 8 bases line up with TRBD2. The J segment lost 1 base and the V segment lost 4 bases, leaving 12 bases of the junction unmatched. This CDR3 spans 18 amino acids. Germline V gene sequence: CDR1 LGHNA, CDR2 YNFKEQ. CDR3 amino acids: CASSPYGASGGSYNEQFF. CDR3 DNA: TGTGCCAGCAGCCCCTACGGGGCGTCGGGAGGGTCCTACAATGAGCAGTTCTTC.

The chain combines TRBV28 with TRBJ2-5, with TRBD1 as a possible D gene (6 bases). Looked up from germline, CDR1 is MDHEN and CDR2 is SYDVKM. This CDR3 has 15 amino acids. Trimming removed 5 bases from V and 4 bases from J, with 17 bases in between. CDR3 sequence: CASSTHRALGETQYF. The CDR3, as DNA: TGTGCCAGCAGTACCCACAGGGCCCTGGGAGAGACCCAGTACTTC.

The chain carries TRBV9 and TRBJ2-3; TRBD2 aligns across 13 bases. This CDR3 spans 18 amino acids. V was clipped by 4 bases and J by 6 bases; unmatched bases: 14. Germline CDR1 and CDR2: SGDLS and YYNGEE. The CDR3 nucleotides read TGTGCCAGCAGCCGATCCGCGGACAGGACTAGCGGGAGTGATACGCAGTATTTT. It specifies CASSRSADRTSGSDTQYF.

The chain carries TRBV19 and TRBJ2-1, with 9 positions matching TRBD2. The CDR3 runs 17 residues. CDR1 is LNHDA and CDR2 is SQIVND in the germline V gene (reference sequence). J lost 2 bases, V lost 5 bases, and 10 bases had no gene match. The CDR3 region has the DNA TGTGCCAGTAGTCCCCAGTCGACTAGCGGCCCCTACAATGAGCAGTTCTTC. Translation: CASSPQSTSGPYNEQFF.

The chain uses TRBV6-5 and TRBJ1-2; maybe TRBD1 (5 bases). The CDR3 is made up of 13 amino acids. Trimming took off 5 bases at V and 4 bases at J, with 11 bases between the two ends. Germline V gene data show CDR1 as MNHEY and CDR2 as SVGAGI. The CDR3 DNA sequence: TGTGCCAGCAGTCCTGGGGGGGGCTATGGCTACACCTTC. Amino acid sequence: CASSPGGGYGYTF.